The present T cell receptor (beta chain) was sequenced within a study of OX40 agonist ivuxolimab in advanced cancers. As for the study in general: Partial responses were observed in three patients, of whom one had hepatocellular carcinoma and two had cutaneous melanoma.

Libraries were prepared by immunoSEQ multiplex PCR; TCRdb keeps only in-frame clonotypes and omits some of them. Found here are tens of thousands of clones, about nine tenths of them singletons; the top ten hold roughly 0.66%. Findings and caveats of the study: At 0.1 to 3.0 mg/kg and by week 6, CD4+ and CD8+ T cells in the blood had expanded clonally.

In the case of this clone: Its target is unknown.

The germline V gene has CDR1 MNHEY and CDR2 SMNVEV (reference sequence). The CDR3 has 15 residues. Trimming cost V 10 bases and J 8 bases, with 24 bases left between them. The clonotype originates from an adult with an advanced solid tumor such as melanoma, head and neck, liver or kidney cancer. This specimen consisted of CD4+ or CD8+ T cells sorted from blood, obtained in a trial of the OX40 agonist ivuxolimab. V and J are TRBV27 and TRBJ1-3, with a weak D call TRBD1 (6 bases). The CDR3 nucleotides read TGTGCCAACTCGACAGGAGGACCTTGTAGGTACACCATATATTTT. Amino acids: CANSTGGPCRYTIYF.